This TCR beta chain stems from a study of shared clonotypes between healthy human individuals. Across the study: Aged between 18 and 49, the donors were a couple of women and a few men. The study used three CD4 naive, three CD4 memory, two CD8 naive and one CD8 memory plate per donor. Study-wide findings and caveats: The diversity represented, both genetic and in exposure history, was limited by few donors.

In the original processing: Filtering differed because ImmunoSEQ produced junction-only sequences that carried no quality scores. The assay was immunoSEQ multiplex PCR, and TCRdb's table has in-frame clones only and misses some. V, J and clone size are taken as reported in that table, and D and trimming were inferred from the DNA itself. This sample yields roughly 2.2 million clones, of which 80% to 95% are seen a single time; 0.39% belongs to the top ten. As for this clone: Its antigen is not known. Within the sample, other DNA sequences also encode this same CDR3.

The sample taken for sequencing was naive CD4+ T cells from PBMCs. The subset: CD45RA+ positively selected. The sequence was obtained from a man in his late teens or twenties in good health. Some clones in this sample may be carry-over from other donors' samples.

DNA of the CDR3: TGTGCCAGCAGTTTTGGATCGTCCTACGAGCAGTACTTC. It encodes CASSFGSSYEQYF. This chain links TRBV28 with TRBJ2-7, with D hard to call. The CDR3 spans 13 residues. Germline CDR1 MDHEN, CDR2 SYDVKM. Trimming shortened V by 3 bases and J by 1 base, and 7 bases separated the two germline ends.